Described below is a single T cell receptor (beta chain) sequence and its context. Its cognate antigen has yet to be identified. Per-base quality was not reported, and no clone a single base away is much larger than it. This specimen belongs to a study of PD-L1 blockade in urothelial cancer (dated by TCRdb to 2016 to 2017). For the study in its entirety: Every patient began therapy in the mid-2010s and was given atezolizumab 1,200 mg intravenously every 3 weeks. Whole exome sequencing and RNA sequencing of pretreatment tumors were performed alongside TCR sequencing in the same patients. Around 30 patients had pretreatment blood TCR-seq, around 25 had at least one posttreatment blood collection, and around 25 had tumor TCR-seq. About 85% of the roughly 29 patients were identified as males with urothelial cancer of bladder origin, and a prior smoking history was reported by 18 of 29 patients. Blood samples were analyzed at 3 weeks after treatment start (second dose) and at 6 weeks after treatment start. Durable clinical benefit was achieved by nine patients and was not achieved by 20 patients. Durable clinical benefit was defined as a progression-free survival longer than 6 months, and TCR features were additionally tested against progression-free survival and overall survival. Blood samples gave median yields of about 150,000 T cells and some 80,000 unique TCRs, along with a median clonality of about 0.084. The study was an exploratory multi-omic analysis of somatic, immune and clinical correlates of response to PD-L1 blockade with atezolizumab in urothelial cancer. Pretreatment tumor samples, along with matched peripheral blood serially collected before and after atezolizumab treatment, were subjected to TCR sequencing. An ECOG performance status of 0 or 1 was recorded for the patients, and 0 to 3 prior chemotherapy regimens had been received by the patients. On the study overall, not on this receptor specifically: Greater expansion of tumor-associated TCR clones in peripheral blood 3 weeks after the start of treatment was observed in patients with durable benefit (n ≈ 22, p = 0.022). Small sample size (n ≈ 29) and many exploratory analyses mean the results are intended to be hypothesis-generating. A pretreatment peripheral blood TCR clonality below the median was linked to improved progression-free and overall survival.

In the paper's terms, the time point label means: peripheral blood 6 weeks after treatment start. A total of some 30 patients with locally advanced or metastatic urothelial carcinoma, treated at Memorial Sloan Kettering on a trial protocol, made up the cohort. Peripheral blood mononuclear cells were collected pretreatment and during treatment, with between 1 and 8 total time points per patient. The Qiagen DNeasy Blood extraction kit was used to purify genomic DNA from total PBMCs and tumor samples. PBMCs were collected pretreatment and during treatment and were isolated and stored as previously described. To estimate absolute template abundance from read counts, synthetic TCR analog templates were spiked into each PCR. The immunoSEQ assay used bias-controlled V and J gene primers to amplify TCRbeta CDR3 regions from genomic DNA. Sequencing of rearranged TCRbeta segments was performed at approximately 20X coverage. The original methods were these. Sequencing errors were corrected by clustering and CDR3s were annotated against IMGT to assign V, D and J genes. Downstream analyses used only productive TCRbeta rearrangements and left out out-of-frame or stop-codon sequences. To compute clonality, Shannon entropy was normalized by the log of the number of unique productive sequences and then subtracted from one. Clones differing between time points or between blood and tumor were identified by Fisher's exact test with Benjamini-Hochberg correction at adjusted p below 0.01. This immuneACCESS table, as held by TCRdb, lists in-frame sequences with V and J called but not all clones. Of the missing ones, under half trace to an unresolved V gene in checked studies; the others have no known cause. V, J and clone size are taken as reported in that table, and D and trimming were inferred from the DNA itself. The sample table contains around 49,000 clones; only one count was recorded for around nine tenths of them. Of the sample, 2% to 3% falls within the top ten clones.

The TCR was taken from a man between 60 and 75 years old with urothelial cancer. The material was PBMCs, obtained around atezolizumab (anti-PD-L1) treatment.

The CDR3 has the sequence CASSVRVSGNTIYF. The sequenced DNA: TGTGCCAGCAGCGTCAGGGTGTCTGGAAACACCATATATTTT. This receptor chain uses TRBV9 and TRBJ1-3; 5 matching bases give a weak D call of TRBD1. Between the V and J ends, shortened by 2 bases and 1 base respectively, the junction contains 7 bases. The germline V gene gives CDR1 as SGDLS and CDR2 as YYNGEE. The CDR3, cysteine through phenylalanine, is 14 amino acids long. Just the 42-base CDR3 DNA is kept, in frame starting at base 1. The variable domain in full, with residues beyond the CDR3 obtained from the reference TRBV9 and TRBJ1-3 genes, is DSGVTQTPKHLITATGQRVTLRCSPRSGDLSVYWYQQSLDQGLQFLIQYYNGEERAKGNILERFSAQQFPDLHSELNLSSLELGDSALYFCASSVRVSGNTIYFGEGSWLTVV.